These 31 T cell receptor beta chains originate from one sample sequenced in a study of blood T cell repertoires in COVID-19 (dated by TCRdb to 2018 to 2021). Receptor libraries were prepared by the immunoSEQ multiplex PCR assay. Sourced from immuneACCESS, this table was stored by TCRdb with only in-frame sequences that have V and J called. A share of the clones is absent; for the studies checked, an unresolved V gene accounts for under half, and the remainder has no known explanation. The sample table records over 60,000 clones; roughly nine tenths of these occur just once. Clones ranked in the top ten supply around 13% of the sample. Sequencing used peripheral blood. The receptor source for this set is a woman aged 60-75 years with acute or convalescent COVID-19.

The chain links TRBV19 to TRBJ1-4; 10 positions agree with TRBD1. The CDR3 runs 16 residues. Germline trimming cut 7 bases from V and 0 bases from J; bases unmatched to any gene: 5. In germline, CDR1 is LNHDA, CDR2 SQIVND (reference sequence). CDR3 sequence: CASIGTGVPTNEKLFF. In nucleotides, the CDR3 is TGTGCCAGTATCGGGACAGGGGTCCCAACTAATGAAAAACTGTTTTTT.

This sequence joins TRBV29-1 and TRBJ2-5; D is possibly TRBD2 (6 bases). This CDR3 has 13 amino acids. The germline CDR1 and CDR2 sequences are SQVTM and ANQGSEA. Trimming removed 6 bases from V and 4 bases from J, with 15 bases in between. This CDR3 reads CSVGEGGAETQYF. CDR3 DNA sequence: TGCAGCGTGGGAGAAGGCGGGGCAGAGACCCAGTACTTC.

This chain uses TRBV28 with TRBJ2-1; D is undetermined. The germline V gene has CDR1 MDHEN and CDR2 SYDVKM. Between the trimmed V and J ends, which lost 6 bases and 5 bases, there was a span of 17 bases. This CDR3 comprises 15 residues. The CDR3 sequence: CASSTRSLVDNEQFF. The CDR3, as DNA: TGTGCCAGCAGCACCCGGTCTTTGGTGGACAATGAGCAGTTCTTC.

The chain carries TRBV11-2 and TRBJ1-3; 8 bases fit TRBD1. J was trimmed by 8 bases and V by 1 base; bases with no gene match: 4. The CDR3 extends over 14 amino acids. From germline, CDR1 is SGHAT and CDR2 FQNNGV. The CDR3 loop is CASSLARGRYTIYF. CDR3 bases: TGTGCCAGCAGCTTAGCCAGGGGGCGGTACACCATATATTTT.

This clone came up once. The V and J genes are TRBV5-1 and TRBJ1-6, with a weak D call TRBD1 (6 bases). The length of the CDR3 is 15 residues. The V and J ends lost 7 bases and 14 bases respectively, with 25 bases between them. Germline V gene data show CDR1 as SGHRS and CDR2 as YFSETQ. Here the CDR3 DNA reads TGCGCCAGCCGCCAAGATACAGGGCCCCGTCTCTCCCTCCACTTT. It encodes CASRQDTGPRLSLHF.

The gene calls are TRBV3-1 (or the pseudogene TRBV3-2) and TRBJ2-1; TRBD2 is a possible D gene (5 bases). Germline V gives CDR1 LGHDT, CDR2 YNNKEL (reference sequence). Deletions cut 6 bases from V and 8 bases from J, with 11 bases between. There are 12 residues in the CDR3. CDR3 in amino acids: CASSRRSDEQFF. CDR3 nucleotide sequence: TGTGCCAGCAGTCGGAGGTCCGATGAGCAGTTCTTC.

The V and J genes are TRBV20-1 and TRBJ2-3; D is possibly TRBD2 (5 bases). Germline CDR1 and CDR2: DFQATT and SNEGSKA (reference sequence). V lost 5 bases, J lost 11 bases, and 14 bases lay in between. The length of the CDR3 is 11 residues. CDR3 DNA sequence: TGCAGTGCTGGAGGAGTAGAGAGGCAGTATTTT. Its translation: CSAGGVERQYF.

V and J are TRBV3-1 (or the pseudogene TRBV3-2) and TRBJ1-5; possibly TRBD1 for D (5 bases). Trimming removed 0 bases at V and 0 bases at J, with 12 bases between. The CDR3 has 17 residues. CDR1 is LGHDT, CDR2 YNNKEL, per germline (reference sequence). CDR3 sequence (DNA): TGTGCCAGCAGCCAAGATAGGGGTCTGTATAGCAATCAGCCCCAGCATTTT. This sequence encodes CASSQDRGLYSNQPQHF.

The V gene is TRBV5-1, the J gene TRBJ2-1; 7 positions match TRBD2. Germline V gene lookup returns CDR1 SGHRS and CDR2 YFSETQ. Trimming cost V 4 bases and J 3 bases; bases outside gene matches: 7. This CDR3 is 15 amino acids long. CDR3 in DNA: TGCGCCAGCAGCCCCTGGGGGGGAGACTACAATGAGCAGTTCTTC. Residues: CASSPWGGDYNEQFF.

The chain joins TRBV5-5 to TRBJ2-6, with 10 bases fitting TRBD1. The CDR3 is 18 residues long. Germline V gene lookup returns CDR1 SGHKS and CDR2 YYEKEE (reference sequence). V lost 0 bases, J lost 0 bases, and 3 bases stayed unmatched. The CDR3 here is CASSLDGTGDSGANVLTF. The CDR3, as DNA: TGTGCCAGCAGCTTGGACGGGACAGGGGACTCTGGGGCCAACGTCCTGACTTTC.

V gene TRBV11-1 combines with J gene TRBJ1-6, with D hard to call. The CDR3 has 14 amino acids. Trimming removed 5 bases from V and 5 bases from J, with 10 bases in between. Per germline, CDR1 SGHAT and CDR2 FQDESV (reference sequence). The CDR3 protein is CASSQDQNNSPLHF. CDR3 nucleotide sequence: TGTGCCAGCAGCCAGGATCAGAATAATTCACCCCTCCACTTT.

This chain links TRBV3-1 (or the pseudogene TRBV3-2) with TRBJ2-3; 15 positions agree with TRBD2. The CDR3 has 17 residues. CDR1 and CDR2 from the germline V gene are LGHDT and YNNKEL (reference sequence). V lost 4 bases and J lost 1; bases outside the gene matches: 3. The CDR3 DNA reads TGTGCCAGCAGCCCTCGGACTAGCGGGGGGGGCACAGATACGCAGTATTTT. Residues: CASSPRTSGGGTDTQYF.

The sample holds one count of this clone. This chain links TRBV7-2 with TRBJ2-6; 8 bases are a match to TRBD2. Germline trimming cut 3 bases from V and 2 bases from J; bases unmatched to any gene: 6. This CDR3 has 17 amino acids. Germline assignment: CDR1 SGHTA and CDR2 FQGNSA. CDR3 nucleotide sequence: TGTGCCAGCAGCTTCGGGAGGGGTACTGCTGGGGCCAACGTCCTGACTTTC. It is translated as CASSFGRGTAGANVLTF.

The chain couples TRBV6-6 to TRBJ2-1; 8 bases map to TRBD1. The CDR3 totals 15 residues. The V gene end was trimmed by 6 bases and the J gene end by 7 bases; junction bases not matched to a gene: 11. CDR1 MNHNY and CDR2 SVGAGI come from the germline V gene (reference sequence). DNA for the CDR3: TGTGCCAGCAGAACTGCCGGGACAGGAGGGAATGAGCAGTTCTTC. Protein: CASRTAGTGGNEQFF.

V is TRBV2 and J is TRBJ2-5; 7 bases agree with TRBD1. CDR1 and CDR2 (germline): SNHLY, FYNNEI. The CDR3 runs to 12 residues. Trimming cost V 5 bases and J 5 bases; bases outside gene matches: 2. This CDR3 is CASSSQGETQYF. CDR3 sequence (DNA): TGTGCCAGCAGTTCACAGGGGGAGACCCAGTACTTC.

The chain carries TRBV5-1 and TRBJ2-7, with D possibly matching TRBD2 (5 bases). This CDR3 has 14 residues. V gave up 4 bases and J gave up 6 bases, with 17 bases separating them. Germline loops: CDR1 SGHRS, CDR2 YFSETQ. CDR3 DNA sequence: TGCGCCAGCAGCCCTCTGGGGAGTCCGGGCGAGCAGTACTTC. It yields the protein CASSPLGSPGEQYF.

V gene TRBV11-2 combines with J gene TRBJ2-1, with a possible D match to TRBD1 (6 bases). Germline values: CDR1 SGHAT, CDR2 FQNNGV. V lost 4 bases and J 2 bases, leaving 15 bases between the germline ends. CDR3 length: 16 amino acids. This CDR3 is CASSSPLTGTYNEQFF. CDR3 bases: TGTGCCAGCAGCTCCCCCTTGACAGGAACCTACAATGAGCAGTTCTTC.

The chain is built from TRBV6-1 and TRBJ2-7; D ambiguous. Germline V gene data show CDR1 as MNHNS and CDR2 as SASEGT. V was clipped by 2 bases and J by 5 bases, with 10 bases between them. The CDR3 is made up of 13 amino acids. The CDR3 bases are TGTGCCAGCAGTGAATTTCGACACCACGAGCAGTACTTC. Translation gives CASSEFRHHEQYF.

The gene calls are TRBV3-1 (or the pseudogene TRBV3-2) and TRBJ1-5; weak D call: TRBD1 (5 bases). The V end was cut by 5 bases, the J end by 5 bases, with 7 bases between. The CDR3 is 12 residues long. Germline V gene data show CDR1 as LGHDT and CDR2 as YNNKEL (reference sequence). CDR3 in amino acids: CASSTGDQPQHF. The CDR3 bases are TGTGCCAGCAGCACGGGGGATCAGCCCCAGCATTTT.

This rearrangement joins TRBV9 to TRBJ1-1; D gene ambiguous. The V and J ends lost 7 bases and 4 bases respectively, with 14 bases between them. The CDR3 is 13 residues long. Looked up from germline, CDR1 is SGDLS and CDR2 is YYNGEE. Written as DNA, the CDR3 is TGTGCCAGCTCTCCCGGGGTCGGCACTGAAGCTTTCTTT. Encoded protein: CASSPGVGTEAFF.

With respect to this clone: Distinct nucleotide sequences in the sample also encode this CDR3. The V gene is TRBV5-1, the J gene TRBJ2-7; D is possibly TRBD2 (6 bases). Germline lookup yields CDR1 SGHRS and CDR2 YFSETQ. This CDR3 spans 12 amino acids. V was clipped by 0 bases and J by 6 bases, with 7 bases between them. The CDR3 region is CASSLAGSEQYF. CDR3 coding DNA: TGCGCCAGCAGCTTGGCCGGGAGCGAGCAGTACTTC.

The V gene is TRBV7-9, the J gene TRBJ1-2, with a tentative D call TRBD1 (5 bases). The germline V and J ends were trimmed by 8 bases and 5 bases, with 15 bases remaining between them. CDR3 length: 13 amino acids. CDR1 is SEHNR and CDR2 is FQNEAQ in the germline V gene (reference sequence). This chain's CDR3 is CASSITGEYGYTF. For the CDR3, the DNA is TGTGCCAGCTCCATCACGGGGGAGTATGGCTACACCTTC.

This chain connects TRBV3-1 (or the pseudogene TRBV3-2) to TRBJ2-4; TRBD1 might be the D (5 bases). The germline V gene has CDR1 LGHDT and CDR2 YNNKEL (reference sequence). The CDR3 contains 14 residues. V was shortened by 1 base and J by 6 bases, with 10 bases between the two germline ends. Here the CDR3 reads CASSQARAANIQYF. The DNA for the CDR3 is TGTGCCAGCAGCCAAGCCAGGGCGGCAAACATTCAGTACTTC.

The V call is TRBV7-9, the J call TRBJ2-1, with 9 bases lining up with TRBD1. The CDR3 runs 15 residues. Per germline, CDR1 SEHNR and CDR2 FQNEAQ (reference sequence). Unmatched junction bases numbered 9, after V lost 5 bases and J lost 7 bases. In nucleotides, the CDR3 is TGTGCCAGCAGCGCCGGGACAGGGTTCTCAAATGAGCAGTTCTTC. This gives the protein CASSAGTGFSNEQFF.

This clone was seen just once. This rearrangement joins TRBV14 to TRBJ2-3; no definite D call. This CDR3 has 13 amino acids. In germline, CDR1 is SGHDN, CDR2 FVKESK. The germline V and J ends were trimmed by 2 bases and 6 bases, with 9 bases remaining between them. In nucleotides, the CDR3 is TGTGCCAGCAGCCAACCTGCGGCGGATACGCAGTATTTT. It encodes CASSQPAADTQYF.

CDR3 sequence reads: CSVEDFAQGRETQYF. In DNA, the CDR3 is TGCAGCGTTGAAGATTTCGCCCAGGGCCGTGAGACCCAGTACTTC. The chain is built from TRBV29-1 and TRBJ2-5; weak D call: TRBD1 (5 bases). Trimming took off 0 bases at V and 5 bases at J, with 16 bases between the two ends. The length of the CDR3 is 15 residues. The germline V gene encodes CDR1 SQVTM and CDR2 ANQGSEA.

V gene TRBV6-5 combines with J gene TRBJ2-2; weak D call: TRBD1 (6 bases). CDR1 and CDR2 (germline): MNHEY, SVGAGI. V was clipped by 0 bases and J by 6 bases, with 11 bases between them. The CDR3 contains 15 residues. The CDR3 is CASSYSGDMPGELFF. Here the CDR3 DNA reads TGTGCCAGCAGTTACTCTGGGGACATGCCCGGGGAGCTGTTTTTT.

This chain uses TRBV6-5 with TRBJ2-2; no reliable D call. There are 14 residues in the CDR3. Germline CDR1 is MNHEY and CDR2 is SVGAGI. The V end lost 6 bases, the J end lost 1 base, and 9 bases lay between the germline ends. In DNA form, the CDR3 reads TGTGCCAGCAGATCGAGACAGAACACCGGGGAGCTGTTTTTT. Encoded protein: CASRSRQNTGELFF.

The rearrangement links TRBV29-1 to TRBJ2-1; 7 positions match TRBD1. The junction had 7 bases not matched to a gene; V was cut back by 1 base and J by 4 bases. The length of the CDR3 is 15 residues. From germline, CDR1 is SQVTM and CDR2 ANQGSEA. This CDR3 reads CSVEGGTVGYNEQFF. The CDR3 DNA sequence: TGCAGCGTTGAAGGGGGGACAGTGGGGTACAATGAGCAGTTCTTC.

CDR3: CASSPSSGEQYEQYF. The CDR3 DNA follows: TGTGCCAGCAGCCCTAGTAGCGGGGAGCAATACGAGCAGTACTTC. This sequence joins TRBV14 and TRBJ2-7; TRBD2 matches 8 bases. The CDR3 loop spans 15 amino acids. CDR1 and CDR2 (germline): SGHDN, FVKESK. With V trimmed by 4 bases and J by 4 bases, 9 bases remained unmatched.

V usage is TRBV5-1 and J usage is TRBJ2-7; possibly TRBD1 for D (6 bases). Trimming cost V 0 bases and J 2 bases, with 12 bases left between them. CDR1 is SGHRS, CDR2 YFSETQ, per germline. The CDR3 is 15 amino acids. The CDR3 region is CASSLGQGMAYEQYF. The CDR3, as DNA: TGCGCCAGCAGCTTGGGTCAGGGGATGGCCTACGAGCAGTACTTC.